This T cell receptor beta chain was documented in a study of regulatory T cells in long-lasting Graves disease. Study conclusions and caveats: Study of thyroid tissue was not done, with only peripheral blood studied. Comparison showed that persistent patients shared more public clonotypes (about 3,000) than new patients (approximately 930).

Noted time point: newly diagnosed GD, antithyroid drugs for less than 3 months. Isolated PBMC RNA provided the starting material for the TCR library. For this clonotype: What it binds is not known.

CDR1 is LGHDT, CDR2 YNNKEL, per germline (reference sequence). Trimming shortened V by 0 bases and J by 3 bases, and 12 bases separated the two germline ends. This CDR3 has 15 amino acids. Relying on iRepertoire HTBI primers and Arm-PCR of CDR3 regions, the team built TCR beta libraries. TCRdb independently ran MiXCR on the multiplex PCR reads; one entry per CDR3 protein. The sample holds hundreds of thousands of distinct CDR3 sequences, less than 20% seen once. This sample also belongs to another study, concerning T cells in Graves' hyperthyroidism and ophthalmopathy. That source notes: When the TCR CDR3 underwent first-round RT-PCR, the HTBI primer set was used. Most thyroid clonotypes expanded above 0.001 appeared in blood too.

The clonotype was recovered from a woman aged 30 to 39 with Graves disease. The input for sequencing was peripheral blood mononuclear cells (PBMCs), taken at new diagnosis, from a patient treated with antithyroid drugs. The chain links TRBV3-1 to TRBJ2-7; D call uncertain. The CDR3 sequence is CASSQDTDFLYEQYF. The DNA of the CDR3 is TGTGCCAGCAGCCAAGATACGGATTTCCTCTACGAGCAGTACTTC.